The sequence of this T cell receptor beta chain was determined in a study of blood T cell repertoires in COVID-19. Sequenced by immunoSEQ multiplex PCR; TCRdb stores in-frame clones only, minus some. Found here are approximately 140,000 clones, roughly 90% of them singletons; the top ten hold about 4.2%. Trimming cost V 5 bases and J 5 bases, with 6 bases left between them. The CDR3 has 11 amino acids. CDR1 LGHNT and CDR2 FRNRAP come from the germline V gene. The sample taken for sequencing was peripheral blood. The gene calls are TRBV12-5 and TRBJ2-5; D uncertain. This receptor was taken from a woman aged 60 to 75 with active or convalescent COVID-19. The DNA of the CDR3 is TGTGCTAGTGGTCCGCGGGAGACCCAGTACTTC. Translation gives CASGPRETQYF.